These 23 T cell receptor beta chains were all obtained from the same sample, sequenced in a study of spatial heterogeneity in lung cancer. As to time point: sample taken at primary tumor resection. Extraction of whole RNA from tumor, nontumor lung or frozen PBMC preceded unsorted sequencing. Using its own MiXCR run on the 5' RACE reads, TCRdb lists one record per CDR3 protein. The sample carries about 45,000 distinct CDR3 sequences, approximately 6.9% recorded once. This sample comprised PBMCs, obtained at surgery. All receptors derive from a female donor with early-stage non-small cell lung cancer.

The rearrangement links TRBV5-6 to TRBJ1-5; 8 nucleotides match TRBD1. V lost 4 bases and J lost 5; bases outside the gene matches: 8. From germline, CDR1 is SGHDT and CDR2 YYEEEE. CDR3 length: 15 residues. The CDR3 is CASSRGQVGDQPQHF. CDR3 nucleotides: TGTGCCAGCAGCAGGGGACAGGTAGGAGATCAGCCCCAGCATTTT.

The genes are TRBV12-3 or TRBV12-4 and TRBJ1-4; the D gene is possibly TRBD1 (5 bases). V shed 4 bases and J shed 4 bases, with 19 bases lying between them. This CDR3 has 17 amino acids. CDR3 region: CASSSTGRGRGNEKLFF. CDR3 DNA: TGTGCCAGCAGTTCCACAGGTCGGGGTCGTGGTAATGAAAAACTGTTTTTT.

In its sample, this clonotype was seen many times. V gene TRBV20-1 combines with J gene TRBJ1-4; tentatively, D is TRBD1 (6 bases). Between the trimmed V and J ends, which lost 0 bases and 8 bases, there was a span of 19 bases. Germline V gives CDR1 DFQATT, CDR2 SNEGSKA (reference sequence). The CDR3 runs 16 residues. The CDR3 protein is CSARESLGGAKEKLFF. CDR3 nucleotide sequence: TGCAGTGCTAGAGAGAGCTTAGGGGGGGCGAAGGAAAAACTGTTTTTT.

This clonotype counts as medium-sized. The rearrangement links TRBV24-1 to TRBJ2-1; D may be TRBD1 or TRBD2 (5 bases each). Germline lookup yields CDR1 KGHDR and CDR2 SFDVKD. The germline V and J ends were trimmed by 2 bases and 9 bases, with 22 bases remaining between them. CDR3 length: 17 amino acids. The CDR3 here is CATSDSRLSGTVIEQFF. The CDR3 DNA reads TGTGCCACCAGTGATTCCCGACTATCCGGGACGGTCATTGAGCAGTTCTTC.

The J gene is TRBJ2-5, the V gene TRBV6-4; 8 bases line up with TRBD2. This CDR3 is 14 amino acids long. Trimming took 4 bases from V and 1 from J; bases not matched to a gene: 2. CDR1 MRHNA and CDR2 SNTAGT come from the germline V gene. CDR3 amino acids: CASSAGGGQETQYF. In DNA, the CDR3 is TGTGCCAGCAGTGCCGGGGGGGGCCAAGAGACCCAGTACTTC.

The table lists this clonotype with many counts. V gene TRBV20-1 combines with J gene TRBJ2-7; D uncertain. Trimming took off 4 bases at V and 2 bases at J, with 6 bases between the two ends. CDR1 and CDR2 from the germline V gene are DFQATT and SNEGSKA (reference sequence). This CDR3 has 11 amino acids. CDR3 coding DNA: TGCAGTGCTACAGATGCCTACGAGCAGTACTTC. Protein product: CSATDAYEQYF.

This clonotype was detected ten times or more. The chain has TRBV5-1 and TRBJ1-1; D gene uncertain. V gave up 2 bases and J gave up 6 bases, with 14 bases separating them. Germline V gives CDR1 SGHRS, CDR2 YFSETQ. This CDR3 region has 14 residues. The CDR3 spells CASSFVSGSAEAFF. CDR3 coding DNA: TGCGCCAGCAGCTTCGTCAGCGGGAGCGCTGAAGCTTTCTTT. The full variable domain, its missing parts supplied by reference TRBV5-1 and TRBJ1-1, is KAGVTQTPRYLIKTRGQQVTLSCSPISGHRSVSWYQQTPGQGLQFLFEYFSETQRNKGNFPGRFSGRQFSNSRSEMNVSTLELGDSALYLCASSFVSGSAEAFFGQGTRLTVV.

This clonotype was seen many times. This sequence joins TRBV4-1 and TRBJ2-4, with D possibly TRBD2 on 5 matching bases. CDR1 MGHRA and CDR2 YSYEKL come from the germline V gene. This CDR3 spans 17 amino acids. V was pared by 2 bases and J by 5 bases, with 19 bases between. CDR3 region: CASSQSTNAGVQNIQYF. CDR3 in DNA: TGCGCCAGCAGCCAATCTACAAATGCGGGTGTCCAAAACATTCAGTACTTC.

CDR3 coding DNA: TGTGCCAGCAGTTTCGGAGCGGGAACTGAAGCTTTCTTT. The encoded protein is CASSFGAGTEAFF. This chain uses TRBV28 with TRBJ1-1; D remains ambiguous. Trimming pared 3 bases from V and 5 bases from J, leaving 10 bases between. CDR1 and CDR2 (germline): MDHEN, SYDVKM. The CDR3 is 13 residues long.

In its sample, this clonotype was seen many times. The chain is built from TRBV10-1 and TRBJ1-1; TRBD1 matches 9 bases. Losses at the gene ends were 2 bases for V and 7 bases for J; bases not matched to a gene: 8. The germline V gene has CDR1 WNHNN and CDR2 SYGVQD (reference sequence). The CDR3 consists of 15 residues. CDR3 DNA sequence: TGCGCCAGCAGTGAGGGCGTGGGACAGGGATATGAAGCTTTCTTT. Translation gives CASSEGVGQGYEAFF.

This clonotype was recorded many times. The chain combines TRBV28 with TRBJ1-1, with TRBD1 as a possible D gene (6 bases). Germline V gives CDR1 MDHEN, CDR2 SYDVKM. V lost 0 bases and J 0 bases, leaving 11 bases between the germline ends. The CDR3 is 16 amino acids. DNA of the CDR3: TGTGCCAGCAGTTTATGGGACAGATTCATGAACACTGAAGCTTTCTTT. Residues: CASSLWDRFMNTEAFF.

The chain couples TRBV7-6 to TRBJ2-7; TRBD2 agrees at 8 bases. J lost 2 bases, V lost 4 bases, and 1 base had no gene match. CDR3 length: 13 residues. Germline V gene lookup returns CDR1 SGHVS and CDR2 FNYEAQ. CDR3 protein: CASSSGLAYEQYF. The DNA for the CDR3 is TGTGCCAGCAGCTCGGGACTAGCCTACGAGCAGTACTTC.

This clonotype was counted a few times. The chain uses TRBV4-2 and TRBJ2-5; D remains ambiguous. There are 17 residues in the CDR3. Per the germline V gene, CDR1 is LGHNA and CDR2 is YNFKEQ. The V end was cut by 0 bases, the J end by 1 base, with 15 bases between. CDR3 residues: CASSQDALTLTQETQYF. The CDR3 DNA reads as TGTGCCAGCAGCCAAGATGCTTTGACCTTAACCCAAGAGACCCAGTACTTC.

In its sample, this clonotype was seen many times. The CDR3 coding sequence is TGTGCCAGCAGCTTAGCCCCCCAGCGGGGCAATGAGCAGTTCTTC. As protein: CASSLAPQRGNEQFF. The gene calls are TRBV11-2 and TRBJ2-1; TRBD2 agrees at 7 bases. The CDR3 length is 15 residues. The germline gives CDR1 SGHAT, CDR2 FQNNGV. Trimming cost V 1 base and J 6 bases; bases outside gene matches: 6.

Ten or more counts support this clonotype. J is TRBJ1-2 and V is TRBV5-1, with a weak D call TRBD1 (5 bases). With 6 bases removed from V and 8 bases from J, the gap between germline ends came to 17 bases. Germline loops: CDR1 SGHRS, CDR2 YFSETQ. CDR3 size: 13 residues. CDR3: CASTTERQLGYTF. In DNA, the CDR3 is TGCGCCAGCACCACAGAACGACAGCTCGGCTACACCTTC.

A few counts support this clonotype. The CDR3: CASGRDYTEAFF. CDR3 bases: TGTGCCAGTGGGAGGGATTACACTGAAGCTTTCTTT. The rearrangement links TRBV6-1 to TRBJ1-1, with D hard to call. V gave up 9 bases and J gave up 3 bases, with 11 bases separating them. CDR3 length equals 12 residues. Germline CDR1 and CDR2: MNHNS and SASEGT.

This clonotype was seen repeatedly, ten times or more. The chain links TRBV3-2 to TRBJ1-4; TRBD1 was called by the table and not checked on the DNA. TRBV3-2 is assigned pseudogene status. This CDR3 contains 13 residues. CDR3 loop: CASSQVGTGELFF. The CDR3 DNA follows: TGTGCCAGCAGCCAAGTTGGGACAGGGGAACTGTTTTTT.

There are many counts of this clonotype. The chain couples TRBV4-2 to TRBJ1-5; D gene unclear. Germline V gene sequence: CDR1 LGHNA, CDR2 YNFKEQ. The CDR3 sequence is 14 residues long. Trimming cost V 3 bases and J 1 base, with 7 bases left between them. The CDR3: CASSQVGSNQPQHF. CDR3 sequence (DNA): TGTGCCAGCAGCCAGGTGGGGAGCAATCAGCCCCAGCATTTT.

This clonotype occurred many times. The chain combines TRBV3-1 with TRBJ2-5; D tentatively reads TRBD1 or TRBD2 (5 bases each). V was clipped by 1 base and J by 4 bases, with 16 bases between them. Per germline, CDR1 LGHDT and CDR2 YNNKEL (reference sequence). The CDR3 covers 16 residues. DNA of the CDR3: TGTGCCAGCAGCCAAGTTGTCGGGCTGAGGGGAGAGACCCAGTACTTC. Its protein product is CASSQVVGLRGETQYF.

This clonotype was recorded many times. The V and J genes are TRBV6-2 or TRBV6-3 and TRBJ1-4; 7 nucleotides agree with TRBD1. J lost 5 bases, V lost 6 bases, and 9 bases had no gene match. CDR3 size: 15 residues. Germline values: CDR1 MNHEY, CDR2 SVGEGT. CDR3 DNA sequence: TGTGCCAGCAGCTACCTACAGGGGAGGAATGAAAAACTGTTTTTT. Amino acid sequence: CASSYLQGRNEKLFF.

The J gene is TRBJ2-3, the V gene TRBV29-1; tentatively, D is TRBD1 or TRBD2 (5 bases each). Germline V gives CDR1 SQVTM, CDR2 ANQGSEA. V lost 4 bases and J lost 5, with 7 bases in between. This CDR3 comprises 11 residues. CDR3 nucleotides: TGCAGCGTTGCTGGGGGAGATACGCAGTATTTT. As protein: CSVAGGDTQYF.

Ten or more counts support this clonotype. The rearrangement links TRBV2 to TRBJ1-2; D is ambiguous. In germline, CDR1 is SNHLY, CDR2 FYNNEI. Trimming stripped 4 bases from V and 3 bases from J, with 9 bases between. The CDR3 sequence is 13 residues long. The CDR3 sequence: CASSVSPDYGYTF. The CDR3, as DNA: TGTGCCAGCAGTGTTTCGCCAGACTATGGCTACACCTTC.

In this sample, this clonotype turned up many times. The chain is built from TRBV24-1 and TRBJ2-1, with a tentative D call TRBD1 (6 bases). This CDR3 has 18 amino acids. The germline V gene has CDR1 KGHDR and CDR2 SFDVKD. Between the trimmed V and J ends, which lost 4 bases and 0 bases, there was a span of 18 bases. CDR3 region: CATSEPKGTGISYNEQFF. The CDR3 bases are TGTGCCACCAGTGAACCTAAGGGAACAGGGATCTCCTACAATGAGCAGTTCTTC.